The 19 T cell receptor beta chains given below trace back to one sample, sequenced in a study of blood T cell repertoires in COVID-19. TCRdb keeps only in-frame clones here, not all; method: immunoSEQ multiplex PCR. The sample has 42,000 or so clones, 81% seen once. The sample was peripheral blood. Receptor source: a man aged 35-49 years with active or convalescent COVID-19.

The V gene is TRBV9, the J gene TRBJ2-1, with TRBD2 matching over 13 bases. Germline V gives CDR1 SGDLS, CDR2 YYNGEE. The CDR3 has 19 residues. With V trimmed by 2 bases and J by 0 bases, 8 bases remained unmatched. The CDR3 bases are TGTGCCAGCAGCGTGACTGGGACTAGCGGGGCCAGCTCCTACAATGAGCAGTTCTTC. Protein: CASSVTGTSGASSYNEQFF.

The genes are TRBV30 and TRBJ2-1; 12 nucleotides agree with TRBD2. Germline CDR1 and CDR2: GTSNPN and SVGIG (reference sequence). The CDR3 runs 13 residues. With 2 bases clipped from V and 8 bases from J, the junction kept 1 base outside the gene matches. The CDR3 sequence: CAWSLAGGHEQFF. The CDR3 nucleotides are TGTGCCTGGAGTCTAGCGGGGGGGCATGAGCAGTTCTTC. Looking up the rest from reference TRBV30 and TRBJ2-1 gives the full variable domain: SQTIHQWPATLVQPVGSPLSLECTVEGTSNPNLYWYRQAAGRGLQLLFYSVGIGQISSEVPQNLSASRPQDRQFILSSKKLLLSDSGFYLCAWSLAGGHEQFFGPGTRLTVL.

In this sample, this clone turned up a few times. The rearrangement links TRBV28 to TRBJ1-5, with a tentative D call TRBD1 (5 bases). V was trimmed by 7 bases and J by 0 bases, leaving 13 bases between them. Germline loops: CDR1 MDHEN, CDR2 SYDVKM. The CDR3 runs to 15 residues. The CDR3 sequence is CASKRTGVSNQPQHF. Written as DNA, the CDR3 is TGTGCCAGCAAAAGGACGGGGGTTAGCAATCAGCCCCAGCATTTT.

The chain carries TRBV19 and TRBJ1-4; TRBD1 matches at 9 bases. Germline lookup yields CDR1 LNHDA and CDR2 SQIVND (reference sequence). The CDR3 is made up of 14 amino acids. The J segment lost 7 bases and the V segment lost 9 bases, leaving 9 bases of the junction unmatched. The CDR3 coding sequence is TGTGCCAGCGAACAGGGGGCGAGTGGTGAAAAACTGTTTTTT. Protein sequence: CASEQGASGEKLFF.

V gene TRBV7-7 combines with J gene TRBJ2-1, with 11 bases that match TRBD2. The CDR3 runs 15 residues. Germline loops: CDR1 SSHAT, CDR2 FNYEAQ (reference sequence). V shed 5 bases, J shed 3 bases, and the junction held 3 bases outside the gene matches. The CDR3 sequence is CASSTLAGDYNEQFF. The CDR3 DNA reads TGTGCCAGCAGCACACTAGCGGGAGACTACAATGAGCAGTTCTTC.

This sequence joins TRBV24-1 and TRBJ1-5; D ambiguous. The CDR3 spans 15 residues. The V end was cut by 1 base, the J end by 3 bases, with 9 bases between. Germline V gene sequence: CDR1 KGHDR, CDR2 SFDVKD. CDR3: CATSDFGGDNQPQHF. The CDR3 nucleotides are TGTGCCACCAGTGATTTCGGAGGAGACAATCAGCCCCAGCATTTT.

CDR3 sequence reads: CASSQDLKPYF. CDR3 in DNA: TGTGCCAGCAGCCAAGATCTTAAGCCGTATTTT. The chain combines TRBV3-1 (or the pseudogene TRBV3-2) with TRBJ2-3; D uncertain. The V and J ends lost 0 bases and 14 bases respectively, with 9 bases between them. The CDR3 extends over 11 amino acids. Looked up from germline, CDR1 is LGHDT and CDR2 is YNNKEL (reference sequence).

This chain links TRBV5-1 with TRBJ2-5; no firm D call. Germline-derived CDR1 and CDR2 are SGHRS and YFSETQ. This CDR3 has 15 amino acids. V was cut by 3 bases and J by 3 bases, with 15 bases left in between. CDR3: CASSSLASAKETQYF. The CDR3, as DNA: TGCGCCAGCAGCTCCCTCGCAAGCGCCAAAGAGACCCAGTACTTC.

The rearrangement joins TRBV4-1 to TRBJ2-1; TRBD2 aligns across 10 bases. V was pared by 0 bases and J by 8 bases, with 13 bases of the junction left unmatched. Germline V gene data show CDR1 as MGHRA and CDR2 as YSYEKL. The CDR3 contains 18 residues. The DNA for the CDR3 is TGCGCCAGCAGCCAAGATCAAGCGGGAGGGCCGGGGGGAGATGAGCAGTTCTTC. Translating it yields CASSQDQAGGPGGDEQFF.

The V call is TRBV5-1, the J call TRBJ1-1; D may be TRBD1 (6 bases). The CDR3 consists of 13 residues. Germline V gene lookup returns CDR1 SGHRS and CDR2 YFSETQ. V lost 4 bases, J lost 10 bases, and 17 bases lay in between. This CDR3 reads CASSASDRSIAFF. CDR3 DNA: TGCGCCAGCAGCGCCTCGGACAGAAGTATAGCTTTCTTT.

The CDR3, as DNA: TGTGCCAGCAGCCAGGCCGGGGGTTCACGGGGCTACACCTTC. Translating gives CASSQAGGSRGYTF. V usage is TRBV7-9 and J usage is TRBJ1-2, with D tentatively TRBD1 (5 bases). The V gene's germline CDR1 is SEHNR and CDR2 FQNEAQ (reference sequence). The ends were cut back, 5 bases at V and 8 bases at J, with 18 bases in the middle. The CDR3 is made up of 14 amino acids.

The chain employs TRBV5-4 and TRBJ2-2, with 8 bases identical to TRBD2. The CDR3 runs to 17 residues. CDR1 SGHNT and CDR2 YYREEE come from the germline V gene (reference sequence). Trimming cost V 3 bases and J 5 bases; bases outside gene matches: 12. In DNA, the CDR3 is TGTGCCAGCAGCTCGGGGGGGCGGACTAGGGGAACCGGGGAGCTGTTTTTT. Encoded protein: CASSSGGRTRGTGELFF.

The chain recombines TRBV20-1 with TRBJ2-1; 9 bases agree with TRBD1. V trimming: 3 bases; J trimming: 6 bases; junction bases outside the gene matches: 3. Germline V gene data show CDR1 as DFQATT and CDR2 as SNEGSKA (reference sequence). The CDR3 runs 13 residues. CDR3 sequence (DNA): TGCAGTGCTAGTGGACAGGGGCCCAATGAGCAGTTCTTC. The encoded protein is CSASGQGPNEQFF.

The V call is TRBV5-4, the J call TRBJ1-2; D may be TRBD1 (5 bases). The ends were cut back, 1 base at V and 9 bases at J, with 7 bases in the middle. CDR3 length equals 11 residues. CDR1 and CDR2 from the germline V gene are SGHNT and YYREEE (reference sequence). The CDR3 loop reads CASSLTGRYTF. The CDR3 region has the DNA TGTGCCAGCAGCTTGACAGGACGCTACACCTTC.

The chain combines TRBV12-5 with TRBJ1-2, with 7 bases identical to TRBD1. Germline V gene sequence: CDR1 LGHNT, CDR2 FRNRAP. The V gene end was trimmed by 5 bases and the J gene end by 1 base; junction bases not matched to a gene: 7. The CDR3 is 15 residues long. The CDR3 reads CASGLGDSLNYGYTF. The CDR3 nucleotides are TGTGCTAGTGGTCTGGGGGACAGTCTTAACTATGGCTACACCTTC.

For the CDR3, the DNA is TGTGCCAGCAGCGTAGGGGACAGCCACGAGCAGTACTTC. Translation gives CASSVGDSHEQYF. The chain joins TRBV9 to TRBJ2-7, with 7 positions matching TRBD1. From germline, CDR1 is SGDLS and CDR2 YYNGEE. Trimming took 0 bases from V and 5 from J; bases not matched to a gene: 2. This CDR3 has 13 residues.

The chain employs TRBV7-9 and TRBJ2-7; 7 bases are shared with TRBD1. CDR1 is SEHNR and CDR2 is FQNEAQ in the germline V gene (reference sequence). Trimming removed 6 bases from V and 4 bases from J; junction bases left unmatched: 15. The CDR3 is 16 amino acids. The CDR3 coding sequence is TGTGCCAGCAGTAGGTCGGCTTGGGACAGAAGTTACGAGCAGTACTTC. The encoded protein is CASSRSAWDRSYEQYF.

This chain joins TRBV3-1 (or the pseudogene TRBV3-2) and TRBJ2-1; D gene unclear. V was trimmed by 0 bases and J by 6 bases, leaving 9 bases between them. CDR1 is LGHDT and CDR2 is YNNKEL in the germline V gene (reference sequence). This CDR3 spans 14 amino acids. The chain's CDR3 is CASSQDSFPNEQFF. DNA of the CDR3: TGTGCCAGCAGCCAAGATAGCTTCCCCAATGAGCAGTTCTTC.

V is TRBV27 and J is TRBJ2-2; D is uncertain. CDR1 and CDR2 from the germline V gene are MNHEY and SMNVEV (reference sequence). Trimming pared 2 bases from V and 0 bases from J, leaving 4 bases between. This CDR3 comprises 14 residues. The CDR3 nucleotides read TGTGCCAGCAGTTTACTAGCGAACACCGGGGAGCTGTTTTTT. Protein sequence: CASSLLANTGELFF.